Listed below are T cell receptor beta chains from one sample, sequenced in a study of T cells after yellow fever vaccination. TCRdb re-called the 5' RACE reads with MiXCR, one entry per CDR3 protein. The sample records approximately 550,000 distinct CDR3 sequences, roughly 12% being singletons. The sample in question was PBMCs, obtained on the day of the yellow fever booster vaccination. The receptors here all came from a man younger than 45 who received the YFV17D yellow fever vaccine. Both conserved end residues are part of each CDR3. D genes are given only for firm matches. Clone size is shown for a subset of rows, as once, few, many or a class of expanded clone.

J gene | clone size | D gene | CDR3 length | V gene | CDR3 protein | CDR3 DNA
TRBJ2-5 | few | NA | 14 | TRBV20-1 | CSARDQAGTETQYF | TGCAGTGCTAGAGATCAGGCGGGAACAGAGACCCAGTACTTC
TRBJ2-3 | few | NA | 16 | TRBV12-3/TRBV12-4 | CASSPSAVYPTDTQYF | TGTGCCAGCAGTCCATCGGCGGTCTACCCCACAGATACGCAGTATTTT
TRBJ2-6 | NA | NA | 15 | TRBV30 | CAWSPRSSGANVLTF | TGTGCCTGGAGTCCCCGGAGCTCTGGGGCCAACGTCCTGACTTTC
TRBJ2-7 | few | TRBD1 | 16 | TRBV5-1 | CASSLGPGTAEYEQYF | TGCGCCAGCAGCTTGGGACCCGGGACAGCAGAGTACGAGCAGTACTTC
TRBJ2-2 | NA | NA | 13 | TRBV19 | CASSIAGTGELFF | TGTGCCAGTAGTATAGCGGGCACCGGGGAGCTGTTTTTT
TRBJ2-5 | few | TRBD2 | 19 | TRBV20-1 | CSARDPRGTSGLYQETQYF | TGCAGTGCTAGAGATCCGCGGGGGACTAGCGGGTTGTACCAAGAGACCCAGTACTTC
TRBJ2-1 | few | NA | 15 | TRBV6-6 | CASFPGQTTYNEQFF | TGTGCCAGCTTCCCAGGGCAGACAACTTACAATGAGCAGTTCTTC
TRBJ1-2 | NA | NA | 14 | TRBV12-3/TRBV12-4 | CASRFYTADAGYTF | TGTGCCAGCAGATTTTACACAGCTGACGCCGGCTACACCTTC
TRBJ2-7 | NA | NA | 13 | TRBV5-4 | CASSTDEGPEQYF | TGTGCCAGCAGCACGGACGAGGGACCCGAGCAGTACTTC
TRBJ2-2 | NA | TRBD2 | 16 | TRBV9 | CASTFGGTSVTGELFF | TGTGCCAGCACCTTCGGGGGGACTAGCGTAACCGGGGAGCTGTTTTTT
TRBJ1-5 | NA | NA | 12 | TRBV19 | CASSIVNQPQHF | TGTGCCAGTAGTATTGTCAATCAGCCCCAGCATTTT
TRBJ1-4 | NA | NA | 13 | TRBV7-6 | CASSLALNEKLFF | TGTGCCAGCAGCTTAGCGTTAAATGAAAAACTGTTTTTT
TRBJ1-1 | NA | TRBD1 | 13 | TRBV18 | CASSPTDRVGAFF | TGTGCCAGCTCACCTACGGACAGGGTCGGGGCTTTCTTT
TRBJ1-1 | NA | NA | 12 | TRBV6-2/TRBV6-3 | CASSSIGGEAFF | TGTGCCAGCAGTTCAATCGGAGGTGAAGCTTTCTTT
TRBJ2-2 | few | TRBD1 | 15 | TRBV6-1 | CASRTGTENTGELFF | TGTGCCAGCAGAACCGGGACAGAAAACACCGGGGAGCTGTTTTTT
TRBJ2-1 | NA | TRBD2 | 15 | TRBV19 | CASRKGTSGSYEQFF | TGTGCCAGTAGAAAGGGGACTAGCGGGAGCTATGAGCAGTTCTTC
TRBJ2-1 | NA | TRBD2 | 16 | TRBV5-4 | CASSSGFTSGRTSMRF | TGTGCCAGCAGTAGCGGTTTTACTAGCGGGAGGACCTCGATGCGCTTC
TRBJ1-6 | many | NA | 15 | TRBV6-5 | CASSYLLQGEPPLHF | TGTGCCAGCAGTTACTTATTACAAGGCGAGCCACCCCTCCACTTT
TRBJ1-2 | few | TRBD1 | 15 | TRBV7-8 | CASSSGQGRNYGYTF | TGTGCCAGCAGCTCAGGACAGGGAAGAAACTATGGCTACACCTTC
TRBJ2-7 | NA | TRBD2 | 15 | TRBV6-1 | CASSSQTSRSYEQYF | TGTGCCAGCAGCTCCCAGACTAGCAGATCCTACGAGCAGTACTTC
TRBJ2-7 | few | TRBD1 | 14 | TRBV12-3/TRBV12-4 | CASSPGGTGYEQYF | TGTGCCAGCAGCCCGGGCGGGACAGGCTACGAGCAGTACTTC
TRBJ2-7 | NA | TRBD1 | 14 | TRBV7-2 | CASSLRGPFYEQYF | TGTGCCAGCAGCTTAAGGGGGCCATTCTACGAGCAGTACTTC